One and the same sample provided the 22 T cell receptor beta chains below, sequenced in a study of OX40 agonist ivuxolimab in advanced cancers. The table came from immunoSEQ multiplex PCR; TCRdb's copy has only in-frame clones and leaves some out. The sample consists of about 90,000 clones, roughly 87% of them appearing once. The specimen was CD4+ or CD8+ T cells sorted from blood, collected in a trial of the OX40 agonist ivuxolimab. The receptors shown here come from an adult with an advanced solid tumor such as melanoma, head and neck, liver or kidney cancer.

This clone was seen many times. The chain carries TRBV2 and TRBJ1-1; 7 bases are a match to TRBD1. Germline loops: CDR1 SNHLY, CDR2 FYNNEI. V was pared by 5 bases and J by 4 bases, with 7 bases of the junction left unmatched. The CDR3 contains 14 residues. CDR3 residues: CASSFAQGSTEAFF. CDR3 nucleotide sequence: TGTGCCAGCAGTTTCGCACAGGGGAGCACTGAAGCTTTCTTT.

The chain links TRBV25-1 to TRBJ1-5; D ambiguous. CDR1 and CDR2 from the germline V gene are MGHDK and SYGVNS. This CDR3 spans 15 amino acids. The V and J ends lost 5 bases and 0 bases respectively, with 11 bases between them. CDR3 DNA: TGTGCCAGCAGTTCATCGGAGGATAGCAATCAGCCCCAGCATTTT. It translates to CASSSSEDSNQPQHF.

The chain couples TRBV18 to TRBJ1-1; D is undetermined. Trimming pared 2 bases from V and 4 bases from J, leaving 14 bases between. CDR1 KGHSH and CDR2 LQKENI come from the germline V gene. The CDR3 extends over 15 amino acids. The CDR3 here is CASSPSLSDGTEAFF. The CDR3 nucleotides are TGTGCCAGCTCACCAAGTCTGAGTGATGGCACTGAAGCTTTCTTT.

The chain is built from TRBV21-1 and TRBJ2-1. TRBV21-1 is recorded as a pseudogene. CDR3 size: 16 residues. The CDR3 loop reads CASRTDLHHSDNEQFF. CDR3 sequence (DNA): TGTGCCAGCAGGACCGACCTACACCATTCCGACAATGAGCAGTTCTTC.

This clone appeared a single time. The CDR3 loop is CASSEAGRGTGELFF. The CDR3 DNA reads as TGTGCCAGTAGTGAGGCGGGGAGGGGAACCGGGGAGCTGTTTTTT. This rearrangement joins TRBV19 to TRBJ2-2, with TRBD2 identical over 7 bases. The CDR3 is made up of 15 amino acids. Germline CDR1 LNHDA, CDR2 SQIVND (reference sequence). The J segment lost 5 bases and the V segment lost 5 bases, leaving 8 bases of the junction unmatched.

This clone was seen a single time. The CDR3 DNA is TGTGCCAGCAGTCTCCCCACGGACAGTGGTGACGAGCAGTACTTC. Translation gives CASSLPTDSGDEQYF. This chain joins TRBV28 and TRBJ2-7, with a tentative D call TRBD1 (6 bases). The CDR3 consists of 15 residues. Germline CDR1 is MDHEN and CDR2 is SYDVKM. Trimming shortened V by 5 bases and J by 5 bases, and 19 bases separated the two germline ends.

The chain carries TRBV5-1 and TRBJ1-6, with D hard to call. The CDR3 has 14 residues. Germline assignment: CDR1 SGHRS and CDR2 YFSETQ. The germline V and J ends were trimmed by 0 bases and 4 bases, with 5 bases remaining between them. For the CDR3, the DNA is TGCGCCAGCAGCTTGGGGGAGTATAATTCACCCCTCCACTTT. This sequence encodes CASSLGEYNSPLHF.

The rearrangement uses TRBV5-1 and TRBJ2-7, with D tentatively TRBD1 (5 bases). Germline assignment: CDR1 SGHRS and CDR2 YFSETQ. V lost 4 bases and J 2 bases, leaving 13 bases between the germline ends. The CDR3 is 14 residues long. The CDR3 DNA reads TGCGCCAGCAGCCAGACAGAATCTGCCTACGAGCAGTACTTC. Its protein product is CASSQTESAYEQYF.

The chain combines TRBV7-8 with TRBJ1-5, with 8 positions matching TRBD1. The CDR3 spans 15 residues. Germline CDR1 and CDR2: SGHVS and FQNEAQ. With 0 bases clipped from V and 5 bases from J, the junction kept 3 bases outside the gene matches. The CDR3 DNA reads as TGTGCCAGCAGCTTAGCCACACAGGGGGATCAGCCCCAGCATTTT. This encodes CASSLATQGDQPQHF. Using reference TRBV7-8 and TRBJ1-5 for the parts outside the CDR3, the full variable domain is GAGVSQSPRYKVAKRGQDVALRCDPISGHVSLFWYQQALGQGPEFLTYFQNEAQLDKSGLPSDRFFAERPEGSVSTLKIQRTQQEDSAVYLCASSLATQGDQPQHFGDGTRLSIL.

The V call is TRBV7-6, the J call TRBJ2-1; TRBD1 or TRBD2 may be the D gene (5 bases each). The germline V gene encodes CDR1 SGHVS and CDR2 FNYEAQ. The V gene lost 3 bases and the J gene lost 3 bases, with 9 bases spanning the gap. The CDR3 runs 14 residues. The CDR3 coding sequence is TGTGCCAGCAGCTTCGGGACGGGCTACAATGAGCAGTTCTTC. Translated: CASSFGTGYNEQFF.

This clone was observed a handful of times. The rearrangement uses TRBV28 and TRBJ1-5; D gene unclear. The CDR3 has 15 residues. Trimming took off 3 bases at V and 1 base at J, with 10 bases between the two ends. Germline V CDR1 and CDR2: MDHEN, SYDVKM. The CDR3 coding sequence is TGTGCCAGCAGTTTCGCATGGGCGAGCAATCAGCCCCAGCATTTT. Residues: CASSFAWASNQPQHF.

CDR3 sequence (DNA): TGTGCCAGCAGCTTAGGACGCCTAGCGGGGGCCCGCTTTGAGACCCAGTACTTC. Amino acids: CASSLGRLAGARFETQYF. This chain uses TRBV7-6 with TRBJ2-5, with 10 bases identical to TRBD2. The germline V gene has CDR1 SGHVS and CDR2 FNYEAQ. Germline trimming cut 1 base from V and 5 bases from J; bases unmatched to any gene: 13. This CDR3 has 18 residues. Full variable domain (remainder filled in from reference TRBV7-6 and TRBJ2-5): GAGVSQSPRYKVTKRGQDVALRCDPISGHVSLYWYRQALGQGPEFLTYFNYEAQQDKSGLPNDRFSAERPEGSISTLTIQRTEQRDSAMYRCASSLGRLAGARFETQYFGPGTRLLVL.

The chain recombines TRBV11-2 with TRBJ1-6; D possibly corresponds to TRBD1 (5 bases). CDR1 is SGHAT and CDR2 is FQNNGV in the germline V gene. V was shortened by 2 bases and J by 8 bases, with 10 bases between the two germline ends. The CDR3 extends over 14 amino acids. The CDR3 DNA is TGTGCCAGCAGCTTACAGGGAAGTGATTCACCCCTCCACTTT. Residues: CASSLQGSDSPLHF. The variable domain in full, completed from reference TRBV11-2 and TRBJ1-6, reads EAGVAQSPRYKIIEKRQSVAFWCNPISGHATLYWYQQILGQGPKLLIQFQNNGVVDDSQLPKDRFSAERLKGVDSTLKIQPAKLEDSAVYLCASSLQGSDSPLHFGNGTRLTVT.

This clone was picked up a small number of times. The chain combines TRBV9 with TRBJ2-1; the match to TRBD2 covers 8 bases. V lost 5 bases, J lost 9 bases, and 16 bases stayed unmatched. CDR1 and CDR2 from the germline V gene are SGDLS and YYNGEE. This CDR3 spans 16 amino acids. CDR3 protein: CASREGLSGSTGEQFF. CDR3 DNA: TGTGCCAGCAGAGAAGGTCTGAGCGGGAGTACGGGTGAGCAGTTCTTC.

The CDR3: CASSRGGQPQHF. The CDR3 bases are TGTGCCAGCAGCCGGGGGGGTCAGCCCCAGCATTTT. The chain carries TRBV6-5 and TRBJ1-5, with D possibly being TRBD1 (5 bases). The V gene's germline CDR1 is MNHEY and CDR2 SVGAGI. Trimming took 6 bases from V and 6 from J, leaving 9 bases between them. CDR3 length: 12 residues.

This chain connects TRBV2 to TRBJ1-4; no clear D gene. The germline V gene has CDR1 SNHLY and CDR2 FYNNEI. The V end was cut by 5 bases, the J end by 5 bases, with 12 bases between. The length of the CDR3 is 14 residues. As DNA, the CDR3 is TGTGCCAGCAGTCCCCGACTACGGAATGAAAAACTGTTTTTT. Translating it yields CASSPRLRNEKLFF.

The genes are TRBV14 and TRBJ1-1, with TRBD1 identical over 8 bases. Germline V lookup: CDR1 SGHDN, CDR2 FVKESK. With V trimmed by 4 bases and J by 1 base, 8 bases remained unmatched. CDR3 length equals 16 residues. CDR3 DNA sequence: TGTGCCAGCAGCCTAGGCAGGGGGCTACGGAACACTGAAGCTTTCTTT. It yields the protein CASSLGRGLRNTEAFF. Using reference TRBV14 and TRBJ1-1 for the parts outside the CDR3, the full variable domain is EAGVTQFPSHSVIEKGQTVTLRCDPISGHDNLYWYRRVMGKEIKFLLHFVKESKQDESGMPNNRFLAERTGGTYSTLKVQPAELEDSGVYFCASSLGRGLRNTEAFFGQGTRLTVV.

The J gene is TRBJ1-5, the V gene TRBV5-1; the match to TRBD1 covers 8 bases. The length of the CDR3 is 17 residues. Germline CDR1 reads SGHRS; CDR2 reads YFSETQ. V gave up 5 bases and J gave up 4 bases; unmatched junction bases: 14. As DNA, the CDR3 is TGCGCCAGCAGTCGGAACCGGGACAGGAAAGGGAATCAGCCCCAGCATTTT. This gives the protein CASSRNRDRKGNQPQHF.

The chain uses TRBV23-1 and TRBJ2-7; 13 bases fit TRBD2. TRBV23-1 is flagged as an ORF with uncertain function. J was trimmed by 2 bases and V by 3 bases; bases with no gene match: 7. This CDR3 spans 17 amino acids. Here the CDR3 reads CASSQFPGLAGTYEQYF. CDR3 sequence (DNA): TGCGCCAGCAGTCAGTTCCCGGGACTAGCGGGGACCTACGAGCAGTACTTC.

The genes are TRBV5-6 and TRBJ2-7; TRBD1 matches at 10 bases. The J segment lost 6 bases and the V segment lost 5 bases, leaving 8 bases of the junction unmatched. CDR1 and CDR2 from the germline V gene are SGHDT and YYEEEE. The CDR3 is 14 residues long. CDR3 region: CASSYGTGVGEQYF. CDR3 nucleotide sequence: TGTGCCAGCAGTTACGGGACAGGGGTGGGCGAGCAGTACTTC.

This sequence joins TRBV4-3 and TRBJ1-2; D gene ambiguous. CDR3 size: 16 residues. CDR1 and CDR2 from the germline V gene are LGHNA and YSLEER. The ends were cut back, 0 bases at V and 3 bases at J, with 14 bases in the middle. Written as DNA, the CDR3 is TGCGCCAGCAGCCAAGAAGGTCGGCAGGACTACTATGGCTACACCTTC. Its protein product is CASSQEGRQDYYGYTF.

This chain connects TRBV7-2 to TRBJ1-5, with D possibly matching TRBD1 (6 bases). Per the germline V gene, CDR1 is SGHTA and CDR2 is FQGNSA. This CDR3 region has 15 residues. V was cut by 5 bases and J by 6 bases, with 17 bases left in between. CDR3 loop: CASSLDRSRGQPQHF. In nucleotides, the CDR3 is TGTGCCAGCAGCCTGGACAGAAGTAGAGGTCAGCCCCAGCATTTT.